Listed below are T cell receptor beta chains from one sample, sequenced in a study of naive and memory T cell subsets. From the UMI-ligation and nested PCR reads, TCRdb called clonotypes with MiXCR, one entry per CDR3 protein. Among some 82,000 distinct CDR3 sequences listed, 9% were seen once. Sequencing was done on a sample of naive CD8+ T cells from blood. These receptors were obtained from a human donor in good health. The CDR3 runs from the conserved cysteine through the conserved F or W. A D gene is named only where the DNA matches it firmly. Clone sizes are given selectively: once, few, many, or a class where the clone is expanded.

j_call clone_size d_call cdr3_length v_call cdr3_nt cdr3_aa
TRBJ1-3 many - 13 TRBV11-3 TGTGCCAGCAGCCTGAGTGCCGAAAACACCATATATTTT CASSLSAENTIYF
TRBJ2-1 - TRBD2 18 TRBV28 TGTGCCAGCAGTTCCTCCTCCGGGCGGGAGGGCCTTTACAATGAGCAGTTCTTC CASSSSSGREGLYNEQFF
TRBJ2-5 many TRBD2 16 TRBV27 TGTGCCAGCAGTCCAGGGACTAGCGGACTCCAAGAGACCCAGTACTTC CASSPGTSGLQETQYF
TRBJ2-1 many TRBD2 17 TRBV7-9 TGTGCCGCCCCGCGGCCGGGACTAGTTTTCTCCTACAATGAGCAGTTCTTC CAAPRPGLVFSYNEQFF
TRBJ2-3 few - 14 TRBV10-2 TGCGCCAGTCCAGATCCCCCTAGCACAGATACGCAGTATTTT CASPDPPSTDTQYF
TRBJ2-7 many - 17 TRBV28 TGTGCCAGCCTTGGGGCTTCAACACATCCTAACGCCTACGAGCAGTACTTC CASLGASTHPNAYEQYF
TRBJ2-7 few - 15 TRBV4-1 TGCGCCAGCAGCCAAGACGCCCAAGGGGCCTACGAGCAGTACTTC CASSQDAQGAYEQYF
TRBJ2-7 many - 12 TRBV27 TGTGCCAGCGGGCCCGACTCATACGAGCAGTACTTC CASGPDSYEQYF
TRBJ2-7 - - 13 TRBV27 TGTGCCAGCAGCGGGACGGAAGGTTACGAGCAGTACTTC CASSGTEGYEQYF
TRBJ1-5 few TRBD1 16 TRBV27 TGTGCCAGCAGTTCCGGGACAGGTTTCTCGAATCAGCCCCAGCATTTT CASSSGTGFSNQPQHF
TRBJ2-2 - - 11 TRBV19 TGTGCCAGTTTTCGGTCCGGGGAGCTGTTTTTT CASFRSGELFF
TRBJ2-5 many - 12 TRBV25-1 TGTGCCAGCAGTGACCTCCAAGAGACCCAGTACTTC CASSDLQETQYF
TRBJ1-3 - - 16 TRBV7-9 TGTGCCAGCAGCGGCGCAGAGGAGTTCTCTGGAAACACCATATATTTT CASSGAEEFSGNTIYF
TRBJ1-5 - - 16 TRBV28 TGTGCCAGCATCCCGTCCCGTAGGGGGGAGAGGCAGCCCCAGCATTTT CASIPSRRGERQPQHF
TRBJ2-2 - - 18 TRBV7-8 TGTGCCAGCAGCTTAGGTTACGGGACGGGACCGAACACCGGGGAGCTGTTTTTT CASSLGYGTGPNTGELFF
TRBJ1-1 few - 10 TRBV29-1 TGCAGCGCGATCCACACTGAAGCTTTCTTT CSAIHTEAFF
TRBJ2-5 - - 13 TRBV28 TGTGCCAGCAGCCTTGGGGCCGAAGAGACCCAGTACTTC CASSLGAEETQYF
TRBJ2-7 - - 15 TRBV6-1 TGTGCCAGCAGTGAAGAGGGTCTGGGATCCTACGAGCAGTACTTC CASSEEGLGSYEQYF
TRBJ2-7 many TRBD2 13 TRBV29-1 TGCAGCGTTGAAACAGCGGGAGCTGGCGAGCAGTACTTC CSVETAGAGEQYF
TRBJ1-2 - - 12 TRBV14 TGTGCCAGCAGCTTAGGACTATATGGCTACACCTTC CASSLGLYGYTF
TRBJ1-1 - TRBD1 14 TRBV18 TGTGCCAGCTCACCGGACAGGGGTGACACTGAAGCTTTCTTT CASSPDRGDTEAFF
TRBJ2-1 many TRBD2 16 TRBV29-1 TGCAGCGTTGTGGGCCTCGGAGGCGGGAGGGCCGGTGAGCAGTTCTTC CSVVGLGGGRAGEQFF
TRBJ2-1 many TRBD2 17 TRBV9 TGTGCCAGCAGCGGGAGGACTAGCGGGAGGAATGTGAATGAGCAGTTCTTC CASSGRTSGRNVNEQFF
TRBJ2-1 few - 16 TRBV7-2 TGTGCCAGCAGCTTAGCGGACTCGAGCTCCTACAATGAGCAGTTCTTC CASSLADSSSYNEQFF
TRBJ1-6 - - 12 TRBV7-9 TGTGCCAGCAGCTCAGACTCAACACCCCTCCACTTT CASSSDSTPLHF
TRBJ2-1 once TRBD2 14 TRBV15 TGTGCCACCAGCAGAGGTGGCGGGAGTGATGAGCAGTTCTTC CATSRGGGSDEQFF
TRBJ1-1 many - 13 TRBV29-1 TGCAGCGTGGTACAGGGCCTTTACACTGAAGCTTTCTTT CSVVQGLYTEAFF
TRBJ2-1 many - 13 TRBV5-4 TGTGCCAGCAGCCCCGTGGGGTCCAATGAGCAGTTCTTC CASSPVGSNEQFF
TRBJ2-3 - - 15 TRBV29-1 TGCAGCGCCCTCTCCGGGAGAACATTAAGAGATACGCAGTATTTT CSALSGRTLRDTQYF
TRBJ2-3 many TRBD2 17 TRBV18 TGTGCCAGCTCGCGGACTAGCGGGCGCACTAGCACAGATACGCAGTATTTT CASSRTSGRTSTDTQYF
TRBJ1-1 many TRBD1 12 TRBV20-1 TGCAGTGGGGGACAGATCAACACTGAAGCTTTCTTT CSGGQINTEAFF
TRBJ1-5 - - 14 TRBV12-3/TRBV12-4 TGTGCCAGCAGTTCTGACGGGGGTCATCAGCCCCAGCATTTT CASSSDGGHQPQHF
TRBJ1-1 - - 15 TRBV6-1 TGTGCCAGCAGTGACGGGTTGGTGGTTAACACTGAAGCTTTCTTT CASSDGLVVNTEAFF
TRBJ2-1 few - 15 TRBV3-1 TGTGCCAGCAGCCTCGGGCCCGGGGACAACAATGAGCAGTTCTTC CASSLGPGDNNEQFF
TRBJ2-7 few - 13 TRBV5-6 TGTGCCAGCAGCTTGTCCCCGGGATCCGAGCAGTACTTC CASSLSPGSEQYF
TRBJ2-3 many TRBD1 14 TRBV14 TGTGCCAGCAGCCAATGGGGACAGTCAGATACGCAGTATTTT CASSQWGQSDTQYF
TRBJ2-3 - TRBD2 16 TRBV9 TGTGCCAGCAGCGTACTAGCGGGTGAAGGCACAGATACGCAGTATTTT CASSVLAGEGTDTQYF
TRBJ2-3 many - 15 TRBV4-2 TGTGCCAGCAGCCAAGAAGGGGTCGGCACAGATACGCAGTATTTT CASSQEGVGTDTQYF